These 21 T cell receptor beta chains were sequenced from one sample in a study of blood T cell repertoires in COVID-19. This table comes from immunoSEQ multiplex PCR, and its TCRdb copy is limited to in-frame clones, with some not included. The repertoire holds about 110,000 clones, with roughly 84% as singletons. The sequenced sample was peripheral blood. The receptors here all came from a woman at least 80 years old with active or convalescent COVID-19.

This clone has only one observation. This chain links TRBV7-9 with TRBJ1-2; TRBD1 agrees at 11 bases. The CDR3 runs 15 residues. Germline CDR1 SEHNR, CDR2 FQNEAQ (reference sequence). V was clipped by 4 bases and J by 3 bases; unmatched bases: 4. CDR3 amino acids: CASSSRDRGDYGYTF. The CDR3 region has the DNA TGTGCCAGCAGCTCAAGGGACAGGGGGGACTATGGCTACACCTTC.

J is TRBJ2-2 and V is TRBV3-1 (or the pseudogene TRBV3-2); D perhaps matches TRBD2 (5 bases). The V gene's germline CDR1 is LGHDT and CDR2 YNNKEL (reference sequence). Trimming took 6 bases from V and 1 from J, leaving 12 bases between them. This CDR3 is 15 amino acids long. The CDR3 DNA follows: TGTGCCAGCAGAGGTAGGACTGGGAACACCGGGGAGCTGTTTTTT. Translation gives CASRGRTGNTGELFF.

The rearrangement uses TRBV29-1 and TRBJ2-2; D remains ambiguous. This CDR3 comprises 13 residues. Germline V lookup: CDR1 SQVTM, CDR2 ANQGSEA. Trimming took 4 bases from V and 3 from J, leaving 9 bases between them. CDR3 region: CSVAELHTGELFF. The CDR3 coding sequence is TGCAGCGTTGCCGAGCTCCACACCGGGGAGCTGTTTTTT.

Many counts were recorded for this clone. The V and J genes are TRBV29-1 and TRBJ1-2, with D perhaps TRBD1 (5 bases). Germline V gene data show CDR1 as SQVTM and CDR2 as ANQGSEA. Trimming removed 4 bases at V and 7 bases at J, with 16 bases between. The CDR3 contains 13 residues. Here the CDR3 reads CSVVSGSVVGYTF. Written as DNA, the CDR3 is TGCAGCGTTGTCTCAGGGTCGGTTGTTGGCTACACCTTC.

The V and J genes are TRBV19 and TRBJ1-2; no definite D call. CDR1 and CDR2 from the germline V gene are LNHDA and SQIVND (reference sequence). Trimming shortened V by 3 bases and J by 2 bases, and 10 bases separated the two germline ends. The CDR3 has 14 residues. The CDR3 protein is CASSITGGNYGYTF. As DNA, the CDR3 is TGTGCCAGTAGTATCACGGGTGGGAACTATGGCTACACCTTC.

The chain combines TRBV6-4 with TRBJ2-1, with D maybe TRBD1 (5 bases). The CDR3 has 14 amino acids. CDR1 and CDR2 from the germline V gene are MRHNA and SNTAGT. V was shortened by 5 bases and J by 0 bases, with 8 bases between the two germline ends. The chain's CDR3 is CASSTGSSYNEQFF. CDR3 nucleotide sequence: TGTGCCAGCAGTACAGGAAGCTCCTACAATGAGCAGTTCTTC.

V gene TRBV3-1 (or the pseudogene TRBV3-2) combines with J gene TRBJ1-5, with no clear D. The germline V gene has CDR1 LGHDT and CDR2 YNNKEL (reference sequence). V shed 3 bases and J shed 2 bases, with 5 bases lying between them. The CDR3 has 13 amino acids. The CDR3 bases are TGTGCCAGCAGCCACAGTGGCAATCAGCCCCAGCATTTT. It is translated as CASSHSGNQPQHF.

The rearrangement uses TRBV27 and TRBJ1-3; no reliable D call. The germline V gene encodes CDR1 MNHEY and CDR2 SMNVEV (reference sequence). Trimming took off 3 bases at V and 2 bases at J, with 8 bases between the two ends. The CDR3 sequence is 14 residues long. The CDR3 loop reads CASSFGSPGNTIYF. CDR3 coding DNA: TGTGCCAGCAGTTTTGGCAGTCCTGGAAACACCATATATTTT.

This chain connects TRBV20-1 to TRBJ1-4; D is undetermined. Germline V gene lookup returns CDR1 DFQATT and CDR2 SNEGSKA (reference sequence). Trimming removed 3 bases at V and 0 bases at J, with 8 bases between. The CDR3 has 14 amino acids. CDR3 in DNA: TGCAGTGCTAGTGAGGGCGCAACTAATGAAAAACTGTTTTTT. Its protein product is CSASEGATNEKLFF.

This CDR3 is CASSQTGPEKLFF. CDR3 in DNA: TGTGCCAGCAGCCAAACAGGGCCCGAAAAACTGTTTTTT. The chain recombines TRBV3-1 (or the pseudogene TRBV3-2) with TRBJ1-4; D might be TRBD1 (6 bases). CDR3 size: 13 residues. From germline, CDR1 is LGHDT and CDR2 YNNKEL (reference sequence). Trimming stripped 2 bases from V and 8 bases from J, with 9 bases between.

This chain joins TRBV5-1 and TRBJ1-5; 7 bases fit TRBD1. The V and J ends lost 0 bases and 4 bases, in that order; junction bases with no gene match: 4. This CDR3 region has 15 residues. CDR1 SGHRS and CDR2 YFSETQ come from the germline V gene. DNA of the CDR3: TGCGCCAGCAGCTTGGGGGACAGCAGAAATCAGCCCCAGCATTTT. As protein: CASSLGDSRNQPQHF.

The V and J genes are TRBV19 and TRBJ2-3; 7 bases map to TRBD2. Germline loops: CDR1 LNHDA, CDR2 SQIVND (reference sequence). V shed 3 bases and J 2 bases; nucleotides not matched to a gene: 5. CDR3 length: 15 residues. CDR3 protein: CASSMMAGDTDTQYF. The DNA of the CDR3 is TGTGCCAGTAGTATGATGGCGGGGGACACAGATACGCAGTATTTT. Based on the CDR3 plus reference TRBV19 and TRBJ2-3, the full variable domain is DGGITQSPKYLFRKEGQNVTLSCEQNLNHDAMYWYRQDPGQGLRLIYYSQIVNDFQKGDIAEGYSVSREKKESFPLTVTSAQKNPTAFYLCASSMMAGDTDTQYFGPGTRLTVL.

This clone is a singleton in its sample. The rearrangement joins TRBV29-1 to TRBJ2-7, with D possibly matching TRBD2 (5 bases). This CDR3 spans 13 amino acids. V lost 3 bases, J lost 4 bases, and 13 bases lay in between. In germline, CDR1 is SQVTM, CDR2 ANQGSEA. The CDR3 sequence is CSVEDGILYEQYF. Written as DNA, the CDR3 is TGCAGCGTTGAGGACGGGATTTTGTACGAGCAGTACTTC.

The V call is TRBV9, the J call TRBJ2-3; 10 bases match TRBD2. The CDR3 spans 16 residues. The V segment lost 2 bases and the J segment 4 bases; nucleotides outside the gene matches: 7. Germline assignment: CDR1 SGDLS and CDR2 YYNGEE. CDR3 sequence reads: CASSVLAGEAPDTQYF. In nucleotides, the CDR3 is TGTGCCAGCAGCGTCCTAGCGGGAGAGGCCCCAGATACGCAGTATTTT.

This chain uses TRBV18 with TRBJ2-7, with TRBD2 matching over 7 bases. V shed 3 bases and J 0 bases; nucleotides not matched to a gene: 8. Germline-derived CDR1 and CDR2 are KGHSH and LQKENI. The CDR3 sequence is 16 residues long. For the CDR3, the DNA is TGTGCCAGCTCACCCGGTCTAGCGGAGAGCTCCTACGAGCAGTACTTC. This sequence encodes CASSPGLAESSYEQYF. The whole variable domain, filled in from reference TRBV18 and TRBJ2-7, reads NAGVMQNPRHLVRRRGQEARLRCSPMKGHSHVYWYRQLPEEGLKFMVYLQKENIIDESGMPKERFSAEFPKEGPSILRIQQVVRGDSAAYFCASSPGLAESSYEQYFGPGTRLTVT.

V is TRBV7-9 and J is TRBJ1-3, with a tentative D call TRBD1 (6 bases). Germline V gives CDR1 SEHNR, CDR2 FQNEAQ (reference sequence). V lost 5 bases and J lost 4, with 24 bases in between. This CDR3 spans 18 amino acids. CDR3 sequence: CASSSNRAPSGFGNTIYF. CDR3 sequence (DNA): TGTGCCAGCAGCAGCAACAGGGCCCCAAGCGGTTTCGGAAACACCATATATTTT.

This clone was picked up many times. This rearrangement joins TRBV27 to TRBJ2-3; 11 nucleotides match TRBD2. This CDR3 has 13 amino acids. The germline gives CDR1 MNHEY, CDR2 SMNVEV (reference sequence). V was pared by 4 bases and J by 9 bases, with 3 bases of the junction left unmatched. The CDR3 loop reads CASSSTSGTTQYF. The CDR3 DNA reads as TGTGCCAGCAGTTCGACTAGCGGGACAACGCAGTATTTT.

This clone was detected ten times or more. The chain couples TRBV4-2 to TRBJ1-4; 8 bases map to TRBD1. The CDR3 totals 17 residues. The germline CDR1 and CDR2 sequences are LGHNA and YNFKEQ. Germline trimming cut 1 base from V and 7 bases from J; bases unmatched to any gene: 11. CDR3 bases: TGTGCCAGCAGCCAAGGGGGTTTAGGACAGGGTAGTGAAAAACTGTTTTTT. Protein: CASSQGGLGQGSEKLFF.

The table lists this clone with a count of one. The chain joins TRBV15 to TRBJ2-1, with D perhaps matching TRBD2 (6 bases). The CDR3 totals 16 residues. Germline V gives CDR1 LNHNV, CDR2 YYDKDF (reference sequence). V was trimmed by 1 base and J by 0 bases, leaving 10 bases between them. CDR3 DNA: TGTGCCACCAGCAGAGGGGGTAGCGGCTCCTACAATGAGCAGTTCTTC. This encodes CATSRGGSGSYNEQFF.

The genes are TRBV29-1 and TRBJ2-5, with a weak D call TRBD1 (6 bases). CDR1 and CDR2 (germline): SQVTM, ANQGSEA. The CDR3 is made up of 12 amino acids. V lost 8 bases, J lost 5 bases, and 15 bases lay in between. The CDR3 nucleotides read TGCAGCTTCATACAGGGATCGGAGACCCAGTACTTC. Translating gives CSFIQGSETQYF.

This clone has just a few counts. The chain joins TRBV9 to TRBJ2-3, with TRBD2 matching 8 bases. V was pared by 4 bases and J by 6 bases, with 10 bases of the junction left unmatched. The germline CDR1 and CDR2 sequences are SGDLS and YYNGEE. The CDR3 length is 15 residues. CDR3 in DNA: TGTGCCAGCAGCCCCTGGGGGCGGGGGGCTGATACGCAGTATTTT. Translation: CASSPWGRGADTQYF.